This entry features one TCR beta chain sequence. Its specificity is not known. Only CD45RO-negative cells positively selected for CCR7 counted as naive CD8 cells, so terminally differentiated effector memory CD45RA+ cells were excluded. Donors, healthy HIV-negative adults, lacked recent acute infections or vaccinations. The entry originates in a study of shared clonotypes between healthy human individuals. Background on the study: Three plates were used per donor for CD4 naive, three for CD4 memory, two for CD8 naive and one for CD8 memory.

The CDR3 loop spans 14 amino acids. The germline V gene encodes CDR1 SGHVS and CDR2 FQNEAQ. Deletions cut 1 base from V and 2 bases from J, with 6 bases between. Sequencing was performed with immunoSEQ multiplex PCR; in TCRdb, only in-frame clones are kept and a portion is missing. In the table there are around 2,000,000 clones, around 96% of which are singletons. Study-wide points: Around 5% was the fraction of naive CD4 clonotypes found shared across a handful of donors. Few donors limited the genetic and exposure-history diversity represented.

The genes are TRBV7-8 and TRBJ2-1; D call uncertain. The receptor's source is a young man in good health. The sample comprised naive CD8+ T cells sorted from blood. CDR3 DNA: TGTGCCAGCAGCTTAGTCTCCCCCTACAATGAGCAGTTCTTC. The encoded protein is CASSLVSPYNEQFF.